A selection of T cell receptor beta chains follows, all from one sample in a study of shared clonotypes between healthy human individuals. The data were produced by immunoSEQ multiplex PCR, yet TCRdb's version contains in-frame clones alone and is incomplete. The table has about 710,000 clones, roughly 72% seen once. The sequencing input was memory CD4+ T cells sorted from blood. These receptors came from a woman in her 30s in good health. The CDR3 runs from the conserved cysteine through the conserved F or W. A D gene is named only where the DNA matches it firmly. The size entry is marked missing in some rows and otherwise reads once, few, many or a size class.

D gene: TRBD1
V gene: TRBV11-2
clone size: .
J gene: TRBJ2-3
CDR3 DNA: TGTGCCAGCAGCATCGACAGGGGGCTTGTAGATACGCAGTATTTT
CDR3 protein: CASSIDRGLVDTQYF

D gene: TRBD1
V gene: TRBV28
clone size: few
J gene: TRBJ1-1
CDR3 DNA: TGTGCCACTCGGGACAGGGCTCTGGGTGAAGCTTTCTTT
CDR3 protein: CATRDRALGEAFF

D gene: TRBD1
V gene: TRBV5-1
clone size: .
J gene: TRBJ2-1
CDR3 DNA: TGCGCCAGCAGCTGGACAGGGGGCTACAATGAGCAGTTCTTC
CDR3 protein: CASSWTGGYNEQFF

D gene: .
V gene: TRBV6-5
clone size: .
J gene: TRBJ2-7
CDR3 DNA: TGTGCCAGCAGTTCCTATTCGGAAGAGCAGTACTTC
CDR3 protein: CASSSYSEEQYF

D gene: TRBD1
V gene: TRBV6-5
clone size: .
J gene: TRBJ2-7
CDR3 DNA: TGTGCCAGCAGTAACGACAGGGGGCGCAACGAGCAGTACTTC
CDR3 protein: CASSNDRGRNEQYF

D gene: .
V gene: TRBV5-5
clone size: .
J gene: TRBJ1-5
CDR3 DNA: TGTGCCAGCAGCGATTATAGCAATCAGCCCCAGCATTTT
CDR3 protein: CASSDYSNQPQHF

D gene: TRBD1
V gene: TRBV5-6
clone size: .
J gene: TRBJ2-2
CDR3 DNA: TGTGCCAGCAGCTTGGCCGGGACAGGGGTGGCCGGGGAGCTGTTTTTT
CDR3 protein: CASSLAGTGVAGELFF

D gene: .
V gene: TRBV19
clone size: .
J gene: TRBJ1-1
CDR3 DNA: TGTGCCAGTAGTAAGGGACACCAGAACACTGAAGCTTTCTTT
CDR3 protein: CASSKGHQNTEAFF

D gene: .
V gene: TRBV5-1
clone size: .
J gene: TRBJ2-7
CDR3 DNA: TGCGCCAGCACCCCCCCAGGGTCTCACTACGAGCAGTACTTC
CDR3 protein: CASTPPGSHYEQYF

D gene: .
V gene: TRBV11-2
clone size: .
J gene: TRBJ2-7
CDR3 DNA: TGTGCCAGCAGCTTAGTCCAGGTCGGCTACGAGCAGTACTTC
CDR3 protein: CASSLVQVGYEQYF

D gene: .
V gene: TRBV27
clone size: .
J gene: TRBJ2-7
CDR3 DNA: TGTGCCAGCAGTTTAGGTCAGTCCTACGAGCAGTACTTC
CDR3 protein: CASSLGQSYEQYF

D gene: .
V gene: TRBV7-2
clone size: few
J gene: TRBJ1-2
CDR3 DNA: TGTGCCAGCAGCTCAAGAAGCTATGGCTACACCTTC
CDR3 protein: CASSSRSYGYTF

D gene: .
V gene: TRBV11-3
clone size: .
J gene: TRBJ2-3
CDR3 DNA: TGTGCCAGCAGCCCGGGGCGGTTGTTGCAGGGCACAGATACGCAGTATTTT
CDR3 protein: CASSPGRLLQGTDTQYF

D gene: TRBD1
V gene: TRBV19
clone size: .
J gene: TRBJ2-7
CDR3 DNA: TGTGCCAGTAGCAACAGGGGTTACGAGCAGTACTTC
CDR3 protein: CASSNRGYEQYF

D gene: .
V gene: TRBV6-1
clone size: .
J gene: TRBJ2-4
CDR3 DNA: TGTGCCAGCAGTGAAGCAGGGGTTTGGAACATTCAGTACTTC
CDR3 protein: CASSEAGVWNIQYF

D gene: .
V gene: TRBV19
clone size: .
J gene: TRBJ2-3
CDR3 DNA: TGTGCCAGTAGTCCTAGCACAGATACGCAGTATTTT
CDR3 protein: CASSPSTDTQYF

D gene: TRBD1
V gene: TRBV5-4
clone size: few
J gene: TRBJ2-7
CDR3 DNA: TGTGCCAGCAGCTTGGGACGGACAGGGGACTACGAGCAGTACTTC
CDR3 protein: CASSLGRTGDYEQYF

D gene: .
V gene: TRBV11-2
clone size: .
J gene: TRBJ2-5
CDR3 DNA: TGTGCCAGCAGCTTCGGGCCGGAAGAGACCCAGTACTTC
CDR3 protein: CASSFGPEETQYF

D gene: TRBD1
V gene: TRBV7-9
clone size: .
J gene: TRBJ2-6
CDR3 DNA: TGTGCCAGCAGCCCGGGACAGGGCTCAGGGGCCAACGTCCTGACTTTC
CDR3 protein: CASSPGQGSGANVLTF

D gene: .
V gene: TRBV2
clone size: .
J gene: TRBJ2-6
CDR3 DNA: TGTGCCAGCATGGGGGTACTCTCTGGGGCCAACGTCCTGACTTTC
CDR3 protein: CASMGVLSGANVLTF

D gene: .
V gene: TRBV5-1
clone size: few
J gene: TRBJ2-1
CDR3 DNA: TGCGCCAGCAGCCCTAGAGGGGGGGTAACCTACAATGAGCAGTTCTTC
CDR3 protein: CASSPRGGVTYNEQFF

D gene: TRBD2
V gene: TRBV6-1
clone size: .
J gene: TRBJ2-5
CDR3 DNA: TGTGCCACCAAGGAGGGGACTAGCTTTGAGACCCAGTACTTC
CDR3 protein: CATKEGTSFETQYF

D gene: TRBD1
V gene: TRBV28
clone size: .
J gene: TRBJ1-1
CDR3 DNA: TGTGCCAGCAGGGGCGGACAGGGAGGGGGCACTGAAGCTTTCTTT
CDR3 protein: CASRGGQGGGTEAFF

D gene: .
V gene: TRBV18
clone size: .
J gene: TRBJ2-3
CDR3 DNA: TGTGCCAGCTCACAGAGCACAGATACGCAGTATTTT
CDR3 protein: CASSQSTDTQYF

D gene: TRBD2
V gene: TRBV19
clone size: .
J gene: TRBJ2-3
CDR3 DNA: TGTGCCAGTAGTTTCCGTGGTAGCGGGAAAGAGGGGGATACGCAGTATTTT
CDR3 protein: CASSFRGSGKEGDTQYF

D gene: .
V gene: TRBV1
clone size: .
J gene: TRBJ2-1
CDR3 DNA: TGCACCAGCAGCCTCCGCGGGTTGTGGGGCAATGAGCAGTTCTTC
CDR3 protein: CTSSLRGLWGNEQFF

D gene: TRBD1
V gene: TRBV5-1
clone size: .
J gene: TRBJ1-2
CDR3 DNA: TGCGCCAGCAGCCCCGGGACAGGGGGCGTGTACTATGGCTACACCTTC
CDR3 protein: CASSPGTGGVYYGYTF

D gene: .
V gene: TRBV5-1
clone size: .
J gene: TRBJ2-7
CDR3 DNA: TGCGCCAGCAGCTTACAAACAGCGAGGGACGAGCAGTACTTC
CDR3 protein: CASSLQTARDEQYF

D gene: .
V gene: TRBV25-1
clone size: .
J gene: TRBJ2-3
CDR3 DNA: TGTGCCAGCAGTGCTTCAGGAGAAAGTACGCAGTATTTT
CDR3 protein: CASSASGESTQYF

D gene: .
V gene: TRBV5-1
clone size: .
J gene: TRBJ1-5
CDR3 DNA: TGCGCCAGCAGCCCAAGTGGGAGCAATCAGCCCCAGCATTTT
CDR3 protein: CASSPSGSNQPQHF

D gene: .
V gene: TRBV25-1
clone size: .
J gene: TRBJ1-2
CDR3 DNA: TGTGCCAGCAGTTACTCTGGAGGGCCGGGTGGCTACACCTTC
CDR3 protein: CASSYSGGPGGYTF

D gene: .
V gene: TRBV18
clone size: .
J gene: TRBJ2-2
CDR3 DNA: TGTGCCAGCTCACCAAAACCGGGACAGAACACCGGGGAGCTGTTTTTT
CDR3 protein: CASSPKPGQNTGELFF

D gene: TRBD2
V gene: TRBV5-1
clone size: .
J gene: TRBJ2-3
CDR3 DNA: TGCGCCAGCAGCGGAGGACTAGCGGGAACAGATACGCAGTATTTT
CDR3 protein: CASSGGLAGTDTQYF

D gene: .
V gene: TRBV5-6
clone size: .
J gene: TRBJ1-5
CDR3 DNA: TGTGCCAGCAGCTTGGAACGGAGCGGCCAGCCCCAGCATTTT
CDR3 protein: CASSLERSGQPQHF

D gene: .
V gene: TRBV7-9
clone size: .
J gene: TRBJ2-1
CDR3 DNA: TGTGCCAGCAGCTTATTACAGGCCTCCTACAATGAGCAGTTCTTC
CDR3 protein: CASSLLQASYNEQFF

D gene: .
V gene: TRBV7-3
clone size: .
J gene: TRBJ2-7
CDR3 DNA: TGTGCCAGCAGCTTACCAGGCGGCGAGCAGTACTTC
CDR3 protein: CASSLPGGEQYF

D gene: .
V gene: TRBV30
clone size: .
J gene: TRBJ1-2
CDR3 DNA: TGTGCCTGGAGTCGGCAGAGCTATGGCTACACCTTC
CDR3 protein: CAWSRQSYGYTF

D gene: .
V gene: TRBV5-1
clone size: .
J gene: TRBJ1-4
CDR3 DNA: TGCGCCAGCAGCTTCAGGGGTTTGGATCGTGAAAAACTGTTTTTT
CDR3 protein: CASSFRGLDREKLFF

D gene: .
V gene: TRBV6-1
clone size: once
J gene: TRBJ2-1
CDR3 DNA: TGTGCCAGCAGTGGAATAGTAGATGAGCAGTTCTTC
CDR3 protein: CASSGIVDEQFF

D gene: .
V gene: TRBV19
clone size: .
J gene: TRBJ1-5
CDR3 DNA: TGTGCCAGTAGCTCGCTTCAGAATCAGCCCCAGCATTTT
CDR3 protein: CASSSLQNQPQHF

D gene: TRBD1
V gene: TRBV28
clone size: .
J gene: TRBJ1-5
CDR3 DNA: TGTGCCAGCAGTTTGTCGGACAGGGGCAGAAGCAATCAGCCCCAGCATTTT
CDR3 protein: CASSLSDRGRSNQPQHF

D gene: .
V gene: TRBV6-6
clone size: .
J gene: TRBJ2-1
CDR3 DNA: TGTGCCTCATACCGGGAAGGCGGTAATGAGCAGTTCTTC
CDR3 protein: CASYREGGNEQFF

D gene: .
V gene: TRBV2
clone size: once
J gene: TRBJ1-1
CDR3 DNA: TGTGCCAGCAGTGTTGGACAGATGAACACTGAAGCTTTCTTT
CDR3 protein: CASSVGQMNTEAFF

D gene: .
V gene: TRBV25-1
clone size: .
J gene: TRBJ2-7
CDR3 DNA: TGTGCCAGCAGTGGTGGGGACGGCTACTACGAGCAGTACTTC
CDR3 protein: CASSGGDGYYEQYF

D gene: TRBD1
V gene: TRBV7-9
clone size: once
J gene: TRBJ1-1
CDR3 DNA: TGTGCCAGCAGCTTCCGACGAGGGGGCCACACTGAAGCTTTCTTT
CDR3 protein: CASSFRRGGHTEAFF

D gene: .
V gene: TRBV2
clone size: .
J gene: TRBJ2-2
CDR3 DNA: TGTGCCAGCGCCACCTTTAGACAGACGAACACCGGGGAGCTGTTTTTT
CDR3 protein: CASATFRQTNTGELFF

D gene: .
V gene: TRBV28
clone size: .
J gene: TRBJ1-5
CDR3 DNA: TGTGCCAGCAGTTTATATCCGGGGGCTATCTATCAGCCCCAGCATTTT
CDR3 protein: CASSLYPGAIYQPQHF

D gene: TRBD1
V gene: TRBV6-1
clone size: .
J gene: TRBJ1-5
CDR3 DNA: TGTGCCAGCAGTGATAGGGACAGGGGTGGACAGCCCCAGCATTTT
CDR3 protein: CASSDRDRGGQPQHF

D gene: .
V gene: TRBV7-2
clone size: .
J gene: TRBJ1-2
CDR3 DNA: TGTGCCAGCAGCCGCGCACCGGGGCCTAACTATGGCTACACCTTC
CDR3 protein: CASSRAPGPNYGYTF

D gene: .
V gene: TRBV2
clone size: .
J gene: TRBJ2-3
CDR3 DNA: TGTGCCAGCAGGCGCGGGTGGGTTGATACGCAGTATTTT
CDR3 protein: CASRRGWVDTQYF

D gene: .
V gene: TRBV7-2
clone size: .
J gene: TRBJ1-4
CDR3 DNA: TGTGCCAGCAGCTTAGGGGAGGCCGAAAAACTGTTTTTT
CDR3 protein: CASSLGEAEKLFF

D gene: TRBD2
V gene: TRBV27
clone size: .
J gene: TRBJ2-3
CDR3 DNA: TGTGCCAGCAGTTATAGCGGGGCTGGCCATACGCAGTATTTT
CDR3 protein: CASSYSGAGHTQYF

D gene: .
V gene: TRBV7-2
clone size: .
J gene: TRBJ1-2
CDR3 DNA: TGTGCCAGCAGCCCAGGAGTGGTCAGATCAAATGGCTACACCTTC
CDR3 protein: CASSPGVVRSNGYTF

D gene: .
V gene: TRBV15
clone size: .
J gene: TRBJ2-3
CDR3 DNA: TGTGCCACCAGCTTCTCTAGCGCTTTCACAGATACGCAGTATTTT
CDR3 protein: CATSFSSAFTDTQYF

D gene: TRBD1
V gene: TRBV5-1
clone size: many
J gene: TRBJ1-4
CDR3 DNA: TGCGCCAGCAGCACCGGGACAGCCTCCCACGGTGAAAAACTGTTTTTT
CDR3 protein: CASSTGTASHGEKLFF

D gene: .
V gene: TRBV2
clone size: .
J gene: TRBJ2-2
CDR3 DNA: TGTGCCAGCAGTGCCCGGACAAACACCGGGGAGCTGTTTTTT
CDR3 protein: CASSARTNTGELFF

D gene: TRBD2
V gene: TRBV2
clone size: few
J gene: TRBJ2-3
CDR3 DNA: TGTGCCAGCAGTGTAACTAGCGGGAGTATGCAGTATTTT
CDR3 protein: CASSVTSGSMQYF